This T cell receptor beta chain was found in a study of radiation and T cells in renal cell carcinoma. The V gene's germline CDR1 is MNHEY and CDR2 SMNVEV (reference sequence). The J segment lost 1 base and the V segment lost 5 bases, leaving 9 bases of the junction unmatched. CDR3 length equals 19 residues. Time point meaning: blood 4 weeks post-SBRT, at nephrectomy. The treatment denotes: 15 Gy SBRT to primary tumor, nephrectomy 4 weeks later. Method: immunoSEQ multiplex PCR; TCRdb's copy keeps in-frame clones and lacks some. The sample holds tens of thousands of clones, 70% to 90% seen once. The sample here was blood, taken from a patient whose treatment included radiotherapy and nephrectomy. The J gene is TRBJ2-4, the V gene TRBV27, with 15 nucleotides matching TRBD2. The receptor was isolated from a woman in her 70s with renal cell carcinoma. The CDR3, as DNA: TGTGCCAGCAGTACCGGACTAGCGGGGGGGTTCGGGGCCAAAAACATTCAGTACTTC. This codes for CASSTGLAGGFGAKNIQYF.